A single sample gave rise to the 18 T cell receptor beta chains below, sequenced in a study of T cells after yellow fever vaccination (dated by TCRdb to the late 2010s). Sample treatment or condition, as interpreted from the label and publication: live attenuated yellow fever vaccine strain. The library was produced with 5' RACE. The sequencer listed for this sample is Illumina HiSeq 2500. Through fastp at Q25 and MiXCR, TCRdb rebuilt clones from the public reads, retaining in-frame beta chains. Merged by CDR3 protein, the rows form single entries marked with the most common genes and DNA. This sample has under 300,000 distinct CDR3 sequences in its table, and roughly 6.2% of those were observed once. The ten largest clones take up 1.1% of the sample. Sequencing used CD4+ T cells sorted from PBMCs, obtained on the day of the yellow fever booster vaccination. The receptor source for this set is a man younger than 45 who received the YFV17D yellow fever vaccine.

This clonotype was seen a few times. V usage is TRBV19 and J usage is TRBJ1-1; possible D gene TRBD1, 5 bases. The CDR3 totals 11 residues. Germline V gives CDR1 LNHDA, CDR2 SQIVND (reference sequence). V dropped 3 bases and J dropped 11 bases, with 10 bases sitting between them. The CDR3 region has the DNA TGTGCCAGTAGTATTTCCAGGGTTGCTTTCTTT. Amino acid sequence: CASSISRVAFF.

The chain combines TRBV4-3 with TRBJ1-2, with no clear D. Per germline, CDR1 LGHNA and CDR2 YSLEER. Trimming pared 1 base from V and 2 bases from J, leaving 11 bases between. The CDR3 loop spans 15 amino acids. CDR3 sequence (DNA): TGCGCCAGCAGCCAAGTTGCCAGCTTAAACTATGGCTACACCTTC. Translated: CASSQVASLNYGYTF.

This clonotype was recorded many times. This sequence joins TRBV20-1 and TRBJ2-1, with TRBD2 matching over 14 bases. There are 16 residues in the CDR3. CDR1 is DFQATT and CDR2 is SNEGSKA in the germline V gene (reference sequence). Germline trimming cut 4 bases from V and 8 bases from J; bases unmatched to any gene: 10. CDR3 in DNA: TGCAGTGCTACAGGGACTAGCGGGAGTCCAGGCGATGAGCAGTTCTTC. Translated, it gives CSATGTSGSPGDEQFF.

This clonotype was seen repeatedly, ten times or more. V and J are TRBV3-1 and TRBJ2-7; TRBD2 aligns across 8 bases. V dropped 3 bases and J dropped 5; count of bases not matched to a gene: 6. This CDR3 region has 14 residues. Per the germline V gene, CDR1 is LGHDT and CDR2 is YNNKEL (reference sequence). CDR3 residues: CASSQSGSFNEQYF. In nucleotides, the CDR3 is TGTGCCAGCAGCCAGAGCGGGAGTTTCAACGAGCAGTACTTC.

V and J are TRBV5-1 and TRBJ2-7; TRBD2 aligns across 13 bases. V gave up 0 bases and J gave up 2 bases; unmatched junction bases: 2. Germline assignment: CDR1 SGHRS and CDR2 YFSETQ. The CDR3 length is 16 residues. CDR3 in amino acids: CASSLGLAGGTYEQYF. CDR3 sequence (DNA): TGCGCCAGCAGCTTGGGACTAGCGGGAGGTACCTACGAGCAGTACTTC.

A few counts support this clonotype. The chain has TRBV7-3 and TRBJ2-1, with D unresolved. The length of the CDR3 is 11 residues. Trimming removed 6 bases at V and 12 bases at J, with 12 bases between. In germline, CDR1 is SGHTA, CDR2 FQGTGA. CDR3 residues: CASRREWGQFF. The CDR3, as DNA: TGTGCCAGCAGGCGAGAGTGGGGGCAGTTCTTC. The variable domain in full, with the rest retrieved from reference TRBV7-3 and TRBJ2-1, is GAGVSQTPSNKVTEKGKYVELRCDPISGHTALYWYRQSLGQGPEFLIYFQGTGAADDSGLPNDRFFAVRPEGSVSTLKIQRTERGDSAVYLCASRREWGQFFGPGTRLTVL.

The CDR3 spells CASTPTHGPYQPQHF. In DNA, the CDR3 is TGTGCCAGTACCCCCACCCATGGACCCTATCAGCCCCAGCATTTT. The chain is built from TRBV19 and TRBJ1-5; D is undetermined. This CDR3 comprises 15 residues. CDR1 and CDR2 from the germline V gene are LNHDA and SQIVND (reference sequence). V was trimmed by 7 bases and J by 5 bases, leaving 18 bases between them.

The chain has TRBV7-9 and TRBJ2-1, with unresolved D. CDR1 and CDR2 (germline): SEHNR, FQNEAQ (reference sequence). Trimming stripped 2 bases from V and 8 bases from J, with 13 bases between. The CDR3 sequence is 14 residues long. The CDR3 reads CASSLSLDTDEQFF. CDR3 nucleotides: TGTGCCAGCAGCTTAAGCTTAGACACCGATGAGCAGTTCTTC.

This clonotype was counted ten times or more. The chain has TRBV21-1 and TRBJ2-1. TRBV21-1 is reported as a pseudogene. The CDR3 spans 16 residues. The CDR3 bases are TGTGCCAGCAGCAGAACTAAGCGGAGCTCCTACAATGAGCAGTTCTTC. Amino acids: CASSRTKRSSYNEQFF.

This clonotype has at least ten counts. The chain uses TRBV10-2 and TRBJ2-3, with 8 bases that match TRBD2. There are 15 residues in the CDR3. The trim removed 2 bases at V and 3 bases at J, leaving 4 bases unmatched. Germline CDR1 reads WSHSY; CDR2 reads SAAADI. The CDR3 reads CASSEPGTRTDTQYF. The CDR3 coding sequence is TGCGCCAGCAGTGAGCCCGGGACTAGGACAGATACGCAGTATTTT.

There are a few counts of this clonotype. The chain uses TRBV5-1 and TRBJ1-3, with D unresolved. Germline lookup yields CDR1 SGHRS and CDR2 YFSETQ. This CDR3 region has 14 residues. V was shortened by 3 bases and J by 0 bases, with 7 bases between the two germline ends. The CDR3 is CASSSGSSGNTIYF. In nucleotides, the CDR3 is TGCGCCAGCAGCTCCGGATCCTCTGGAAACACCATATATTTT.

The sample holds a few counts of this clonotype. The chain uses TRBV19 and TRBJ2-5; D gene unclear. V dropped 7 bases and J dropped 2 bases, with 17 bases sitting between them. CDR1 is LNHDA and CDR2 is SQIVND in the germline V gene (reference sequence). This CDR3 spans 15 amino acids. The CDR3, as DNA: TGTGCCAGTATCGGGCGAACTGCCCAACAAGAGACCCAGTACTTC. It is translated as CASIGRTAQQETQYF.

At least ten counts were recorded for this clonotype. The rearrangement joins TRBV29-1 to TRBJ2-5, with D perhaps matching TRBD1 (5 bases). The CDR3 totals 14 residues. Germline CDR1 reads SQVTM; CDR2 reads ANQGSEA. Deletions cut 3 bases from V and 5 bases from J, with 16 bases between. The CDR3 DNA follows: TGCAGCGTTGACGCCAGGGTGGGTTTCGAGACCCAGTACTTC. Its translation is CSVDARVGFETQYF.

This clonotype was seen many times. The chain carries TRBV3-1 and TRBJ2-1, with no clear D. V was clipped by 4 bases and J by 8 bases, with 12 bases between them. Germline lookup yields CDR1 LGHDT and CDR2 YNNKEL (reference sequence). The CDR3 length is 13 residues. CDR3 in DNA: TGTGCCAGCAGCCGGGTCAGAACCGATGAGCAGTTCTTC. Translating gives CASSRVRTDEQFF.

This clonotype occurred many times. This rearrangement joins TRBV18 to TRBJ2-7; 7 positions match TRBD2. The CDR3 sequence is 15 residues long. With V trimmed by 6 bases and J by 7 bases, 15 bases remained unmatched. The germline V gene encodes CDR1 KGHSH and CDR2 LQKENI. The CDR3 DNA reads TGTGCCAGCTCCTCGTTAGCGGGCCGACTGGAAGAGCAGTACTTC. The encoded protein is CASSSLAGRLEEQYF.

CDR3 nucleotides: TGCAGTGCGCCAGGGGAAACTGAAGCTTTCTTT. Its protein is CSAPGETEAFF. The chain links TRBV20-1 to TRBJ1-1; possible D gene TRBD1, 6 bases. CDR1 is DFQATT, CDR2 SNEGSKA, per germline (reference sequence). The CDR3 covers 11 residues. Trimming removed 6 bases at V and 5 bases at J, with 10 bases between.

This clonotype came up many times. The V call is TRBV7-9, the J call TRBJ2-4; no clear D. Germline CDR1 is SEHNR and CDR2 is FQNEAQ (reference sequence). This CDR3 contains 17 residues. V dropped 4 bases and J dropped 5 bases, with 21 bases sitting between them. This CDR3 is CASSSLAGSPNQNIQYF. CDR3 nucleotide sequence: TGTGCCAGCAGCTCCCTCGCCGGTAGTCCTAACCAAAACATTCAGTACTTC. The variable domain in full, with the rest retrieved from reference TRBV7-9 and TRBJ2-4, is DTGVSQNPRHKITKRGQNVTFRCDPISEHNRLYWYRQTLGQGPEFLTYFQNEAQLEKSRLLSDRFSAERPKGSFSTLEIQRTEQGDSAMYLCASSSLAGSPNQNIQYFGAGTRLSVL.

This clonotype was found many times. The V gene is TRBV7-9, the J gene TRBJ1-1; weak D call: TRBD1 (5 bases). The germline CDR1 and CDR2 sequences are SEHNR and FQNEAQ (reference sequence). CDR3 length: 14 residues. V was shortened by 7 bases and J by 5 bases, with 17 bases between the two germline ends. CDR3 sequence: CASNRQGGSTEAFF. In DNA form, the CDR3 reads TGTGCCAGCAACCGGCAGGGCGGAAGTACTGAAGCTTTCTTT.